The clone carrying this T cell receptor (beta chain) was picked up a small number of times. Its target is unknown. Based on CD45RO/CCR7/CD25/CD127/CD95/CD27, CD4+ regulatory, stem cell-like memory, naive and central memory cells were sorted. The entry originates in a study of beta chain features in type 1 diabetes. General study points: The similarity of naive, central memory and Treg TCRB repertoires appeared greater among patients than among healthy donors. TCRB CDR3s from Type 1 diabetes patients were moderately but significantly shorter in all four CD4+ subsets. The question left open here concerned HLA type influencing TCRB rearrangement.

Trimming left V 2 bases short and J 5 bases short, with 15 bases between. CDR3 length: 15 residues. CDR1 is MNHNY, CDR2 SVGAGI, per germline (reference sequence). Expressed TCRB transcripts were sequenced after all isolated RNA was converted to cDNA. Naive, central memory and regulatory T cell samples produced a mean of about 4 million reads. This table comes from immunoSEQ multiplex PCR, and its TCRdb copy is limited to in-frame clones, with some not included. The data show 250,000 or so clones, around 13% seen once. The sequencing input was naive CD4+ T cells from blood. The TCR sequence derives from a man aged 30 to 45 with type 1 diabetes. The chain joins TRBV6-6 to TRBJ2-5, with D perhaps matching TRBD1 (6 bases). The CDR3 sequence is CASSYPTGYGETQYF. CDR3 in DNA: TGTGCCAGCAGTTACCCCACAGGGTACGGGGAGACCCAGTACTTC.